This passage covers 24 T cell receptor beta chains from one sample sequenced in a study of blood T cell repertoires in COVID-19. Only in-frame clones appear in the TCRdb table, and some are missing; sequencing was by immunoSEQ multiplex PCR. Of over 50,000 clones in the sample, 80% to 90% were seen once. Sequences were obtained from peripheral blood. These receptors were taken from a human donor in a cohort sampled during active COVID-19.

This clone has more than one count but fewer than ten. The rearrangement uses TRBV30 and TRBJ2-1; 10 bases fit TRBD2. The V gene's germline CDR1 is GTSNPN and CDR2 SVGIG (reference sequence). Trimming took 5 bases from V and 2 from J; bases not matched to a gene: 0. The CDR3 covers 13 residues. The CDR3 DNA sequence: TGTGCCTGGGGACTAGCGGCCTACAATGAGCAGTTCTTC. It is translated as CAWGLAAYNEQFF.

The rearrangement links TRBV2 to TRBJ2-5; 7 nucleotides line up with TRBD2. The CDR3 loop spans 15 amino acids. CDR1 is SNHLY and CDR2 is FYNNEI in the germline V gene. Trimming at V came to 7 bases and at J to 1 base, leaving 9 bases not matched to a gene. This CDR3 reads CASKGGRASQETQYF. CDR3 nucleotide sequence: TGTGCCAGCAAGGGCGGGAGAGCCTCCCAAGAGACCCAGTACTTC.

CDR3 DNA sequence: TGTGCCACCGGTACTCGCGGGAAATCTGACGAGCAGTACTTC. Translated, it gives CATGTRGKSDEQYF. The V and J genes are TRBV6-5 and TRBJ2-7; TRBD2 is a possible D gene (6 bases). Germline values: CDR1 MNHEY, CDR2 SVGAGI. The CDR3 is 14 amino acids. The V gene lost 10 bases and the J gene lost 5 bases, with 21 bases spanning the gap.

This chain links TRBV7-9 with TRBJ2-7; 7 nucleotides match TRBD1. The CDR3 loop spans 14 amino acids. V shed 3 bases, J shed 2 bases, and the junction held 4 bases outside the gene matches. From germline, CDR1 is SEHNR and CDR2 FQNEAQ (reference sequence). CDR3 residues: CASSFGTETYEQYF. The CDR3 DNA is TGTGCCAGCAGCTTCGGGACAGAAACCTACGAGCAGTACTTC. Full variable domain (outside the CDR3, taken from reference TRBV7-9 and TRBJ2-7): DTGVSQNPRHKITKRGQNVTFRCDPISEHNRLYWYRQTLGQGPEFLTYFQNEAQLEKSRLLSDRFSAERPKGSFSTLEIQRTEQGDSAMYLCASSFGTETYEQYFGPGTRLTVT.

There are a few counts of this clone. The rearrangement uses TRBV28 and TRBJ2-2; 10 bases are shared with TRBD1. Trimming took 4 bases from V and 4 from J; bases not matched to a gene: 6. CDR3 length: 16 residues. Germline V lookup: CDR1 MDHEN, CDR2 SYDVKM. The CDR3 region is CASSSPGQGFTGELFF. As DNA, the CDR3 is TGTGCCAGCAGTTCACCGGGACAGGGGTTCACCGGGGAGCTGTTTTTT.

The CDR3 DNA reads TGTGCCAGCAGCTTACCTAGATACTCTGGGGCCAACGTCCTGACTTTC. This translates into CASSLPRYSGANVLTF. The rearrangement links TRBV11-2 to TRBJ2-6; D call uncertain. The germline V and J ends were trimmed by 2 bases and 0 bases, with 8 bases remaining between them. The CDR3 spans 16 residues. Germline CDR1 reads SGHAT; CDR2 reads FQNNGV.

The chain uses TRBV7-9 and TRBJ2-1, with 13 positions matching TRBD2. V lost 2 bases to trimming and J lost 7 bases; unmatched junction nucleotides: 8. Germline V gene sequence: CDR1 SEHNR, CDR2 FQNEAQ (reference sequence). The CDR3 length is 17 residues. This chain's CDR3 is CASSLRATSGGWNEQFF. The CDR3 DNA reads TGTGCCAGCAGCTTAAGGGCGACTAGCGGGGGGTGGAATGAGCAGTTCTTC.

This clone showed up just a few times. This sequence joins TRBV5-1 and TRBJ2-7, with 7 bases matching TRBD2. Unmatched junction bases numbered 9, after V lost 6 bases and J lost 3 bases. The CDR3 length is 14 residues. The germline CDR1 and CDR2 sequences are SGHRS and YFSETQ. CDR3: CASKISSGNYEQYF. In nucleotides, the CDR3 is TGCGCCAGCAAAATATCTAGCGGCAACTACGAGCAGTACTTC.

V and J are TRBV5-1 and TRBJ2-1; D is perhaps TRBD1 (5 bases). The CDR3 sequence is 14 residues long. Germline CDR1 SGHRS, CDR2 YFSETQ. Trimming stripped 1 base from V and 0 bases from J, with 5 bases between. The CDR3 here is CASSLTGSYNEQFF. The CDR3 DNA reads TGCGCCAGCAGCTTGACAGGCTCCTACAATGAGCAGTTCTTC.

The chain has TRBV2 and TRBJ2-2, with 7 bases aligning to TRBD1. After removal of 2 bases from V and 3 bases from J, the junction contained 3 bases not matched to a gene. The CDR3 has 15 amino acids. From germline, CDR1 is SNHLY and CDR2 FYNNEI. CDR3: CASSEWQGDTGELFF. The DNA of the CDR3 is TGTGCCAGCAGTGAATGGCAGGGGGACACCGGGGAGCTGTTTTTT.

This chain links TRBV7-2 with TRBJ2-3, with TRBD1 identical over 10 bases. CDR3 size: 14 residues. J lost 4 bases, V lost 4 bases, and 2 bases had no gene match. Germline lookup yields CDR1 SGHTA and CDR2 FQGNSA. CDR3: CASSSTGGADTQYF. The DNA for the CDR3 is TGTGCCAGCAGCTCGACAGGGGGCGCAGATACGCAGTATTTT.

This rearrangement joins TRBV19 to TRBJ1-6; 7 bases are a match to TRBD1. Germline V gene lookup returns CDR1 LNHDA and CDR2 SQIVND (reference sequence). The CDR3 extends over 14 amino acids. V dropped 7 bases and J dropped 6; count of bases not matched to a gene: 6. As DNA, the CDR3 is TGTGCCAGTACTCGAGCAGGGGGTAATTCACCCCTCCACTTT. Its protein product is CASTRAGGNSPLHF.

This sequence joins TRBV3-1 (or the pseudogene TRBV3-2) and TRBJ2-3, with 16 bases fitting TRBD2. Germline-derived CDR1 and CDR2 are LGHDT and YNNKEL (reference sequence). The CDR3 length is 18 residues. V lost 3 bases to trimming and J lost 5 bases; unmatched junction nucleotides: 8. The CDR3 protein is CASSHGTSGGVYRDTQYF. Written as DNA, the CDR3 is TGTGCCAGCAGCCATGGGACTAGCGGGGGGGTGTACAGAGATACGCAGTATTTT.

The CDR3 DNA is TGTGCCAGCTCGGGCCCGGCGGGGGGATACAATGAGCAGTTCTTC. Translated: CASSGPAGGYNEQFF. V usage is TRBV7-8 and J usage is TRBJ2-1, with 8 bases matching TRBD2. The V gene's germline CDR1 is SGHVS and CDR2 FQNEAQ. This CDR3 has 15 residues. V gave up 8 bases and J gave up 4 bases; unmatched junction bases: 10.

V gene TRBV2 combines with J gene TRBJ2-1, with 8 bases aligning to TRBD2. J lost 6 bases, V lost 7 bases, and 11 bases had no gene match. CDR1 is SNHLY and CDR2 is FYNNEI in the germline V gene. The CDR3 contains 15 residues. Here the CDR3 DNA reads TGTGCCAGCACCGGGGGGGGAGCCGCCCCCAATGAGCAGTTCTTC. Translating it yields CASTGGGAAPNEQFF.

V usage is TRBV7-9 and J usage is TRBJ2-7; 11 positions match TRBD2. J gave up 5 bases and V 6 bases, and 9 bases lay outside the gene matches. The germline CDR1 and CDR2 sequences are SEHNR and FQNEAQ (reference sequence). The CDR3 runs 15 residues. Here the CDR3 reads CASSRRLAGFDEQYF. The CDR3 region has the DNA TGTGCCAGCAGTCGAAGACTAGCGGGGTTCGACGAGCAGTACTTC.

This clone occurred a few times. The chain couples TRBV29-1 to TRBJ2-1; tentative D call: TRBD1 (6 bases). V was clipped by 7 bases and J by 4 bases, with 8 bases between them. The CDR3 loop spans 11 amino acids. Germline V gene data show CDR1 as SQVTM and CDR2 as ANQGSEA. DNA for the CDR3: TGCAGCGCAGGGGTATACAATGAGCAGTTCTTC. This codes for CSAGVYNEQFF.

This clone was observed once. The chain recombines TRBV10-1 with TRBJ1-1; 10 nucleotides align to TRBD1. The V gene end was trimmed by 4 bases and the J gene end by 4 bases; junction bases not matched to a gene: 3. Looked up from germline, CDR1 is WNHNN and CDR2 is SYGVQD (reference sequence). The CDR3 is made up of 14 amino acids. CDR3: CASSGGTGATEAFF. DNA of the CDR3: TGCGCCAGCAGTGGCGGGACAGGGGCCACTGAAGCTTTCTTT.

The CDR3 sequence: CASSPRGRRDNYGYTF. CDR3 coding DNA: TGTGCCAGCAGCCCCAGAGGGCGGAGAGATAACTATGGCTACACCTTC. This chain links TRBV7-9 with TRBJ1-2; D is ambiguous. This CDR3 has 16 residues. V was shortened by 5 bases and J by 1 base, with 17 bases between the two germline ends. Per germline, CDR1 SEHNR and CDR2 FQNEAQ (reference sequence).

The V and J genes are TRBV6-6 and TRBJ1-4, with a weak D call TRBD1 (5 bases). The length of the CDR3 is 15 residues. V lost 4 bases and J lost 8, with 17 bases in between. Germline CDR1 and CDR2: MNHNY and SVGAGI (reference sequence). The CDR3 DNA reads TGTGCCAGCAGTTCCATGGGGGGGGTGCGAGAAAAACTGTTTTTT. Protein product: CASSSMGGVREKLFF.

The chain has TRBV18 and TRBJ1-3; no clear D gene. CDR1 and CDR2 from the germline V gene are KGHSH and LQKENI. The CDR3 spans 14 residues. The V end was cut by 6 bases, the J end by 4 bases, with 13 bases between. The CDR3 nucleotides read TGTGCCAGCTCGATAGACATATCAGGAAACACCATATATTTT. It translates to CASSIDISGNTIYF.

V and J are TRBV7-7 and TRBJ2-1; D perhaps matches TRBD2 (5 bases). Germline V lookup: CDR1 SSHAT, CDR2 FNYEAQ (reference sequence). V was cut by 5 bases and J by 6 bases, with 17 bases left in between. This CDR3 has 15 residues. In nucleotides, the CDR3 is TGTGCCAGCAGCCCCCGACTAACTTCCCTCAATGAGCAGTTCTTC. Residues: CASSPRLTSLNEQFF. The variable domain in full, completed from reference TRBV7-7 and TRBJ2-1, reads GAGVSQSPRYKVTKRGQDVTLRCDPISSHATLYWYQQALGQGPEFLTYFNYEAQPDKSGLPSDRFSAERPEGSISTLTIQRTEQRDSAMYRCASSPRLTSLNEQFFGPGTRLTVL.

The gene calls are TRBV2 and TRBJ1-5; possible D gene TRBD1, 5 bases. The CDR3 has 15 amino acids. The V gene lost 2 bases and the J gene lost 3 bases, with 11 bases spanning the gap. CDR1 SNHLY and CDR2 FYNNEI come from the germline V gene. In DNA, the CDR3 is TGTGCCAGCAGTGAACAGGGCTTGGACAATCAGCCCCAGCATTTT. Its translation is CASSEQGLDNQPQHF.

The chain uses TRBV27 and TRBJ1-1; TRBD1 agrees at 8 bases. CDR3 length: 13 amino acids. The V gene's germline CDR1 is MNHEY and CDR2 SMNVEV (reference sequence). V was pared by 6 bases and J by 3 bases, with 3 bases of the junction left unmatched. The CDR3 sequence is CASSDRGYTEAFF. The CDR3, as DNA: TGTGCCAGCAGCGACAGGGGCTACACTGAAGCTTTCTTT.